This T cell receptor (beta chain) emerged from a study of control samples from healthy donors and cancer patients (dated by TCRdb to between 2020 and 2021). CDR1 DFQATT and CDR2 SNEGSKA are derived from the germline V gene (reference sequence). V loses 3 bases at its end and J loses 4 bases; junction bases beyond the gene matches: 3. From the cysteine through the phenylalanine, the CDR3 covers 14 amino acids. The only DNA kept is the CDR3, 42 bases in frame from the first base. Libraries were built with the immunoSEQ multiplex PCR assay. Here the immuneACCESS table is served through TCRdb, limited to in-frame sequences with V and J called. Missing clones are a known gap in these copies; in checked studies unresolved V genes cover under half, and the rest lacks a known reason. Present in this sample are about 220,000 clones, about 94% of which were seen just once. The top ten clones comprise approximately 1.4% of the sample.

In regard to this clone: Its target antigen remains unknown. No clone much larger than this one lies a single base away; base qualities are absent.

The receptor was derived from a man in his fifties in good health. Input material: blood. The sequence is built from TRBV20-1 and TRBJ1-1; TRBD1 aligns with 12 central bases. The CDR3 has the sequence CSASRDRGRTEAFF. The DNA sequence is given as TGCAGTGCTAGTAGGGACAGGGGGCGCACTGAAGCTTTCTTT.